Presented here are 21 T cell receptor beta chains from one specimen sequenced in a study of cytotoxic CD8 clonotypes in ibrutinib-treated CLL (dated by TCRdb to about 2021). In the paper's terms, the time point label means: progressive disease on ibrutinib. Library preparation employed the immunoSEQ multiplex PCR assay. The immuneACCESS repertoire file appears here via TCRdb, limited to in-frame rearrangements. These files lack a portion of the clones; in checked studies, under half of the deficit traces to unresolved V genes, and the cause of the others is not known. A total of roughly 150,000 clones appear in this sample, over 75% of them only once. The ten largest clones capture approximately 3% of the sample. Here the sequenced sample was PBMCs, taken at disease progression, from a patient treated with ibrutinib. The receptor set was obtained from a human donor with chronic lymphocytic leukemia.

The J gene is TRBJ1-2, the V gene TRBV11-2; 7 bases are shared with TRBD1. CDR1 and CDR2 from the germline V gene are SGHAT and FQNNGV. There are 17 residues in the CDR3. The ends lost 1 base at V and 2 bases at J; junction bases unmatched: 10. CDR3 sequence reads: CASSLVWDSERNYGYTF. The CDR3 DNA reads as TGTGCCAGCAGCTTAGTTTGGGACAGCGAAAGGAACTATGGCTACACCTTC.

This clone was seen just once. The rearrangement joins TRBV27 to TRBJ2-7; tentatively, D is TRBD2 (5 bases). Germline V gives CDR1 MNHEY, CDR2 SMNVEV (reference sequence). The germline V and J ends were trimmed by 10 bases and 4 bases, with 23 bases remaining between them. The CDR3 covers 15 residues. CDR3 region: CATRAAVVLLYEQYF. As DNA, the CDR3 is TGTGCCACGAGGGCGGCGGTCGTATTGCTATACGAGCAGTACTTC.

This chain's CDR3 is CASSYSGFYEQYF. The CDR3, as DNA: TGTGCCAGCAGTTACTCCGGATTTTACGAGCAGTACTTC. The chain employs TRBV6-6 and TRBJ2-7; D gene uncertain. Germline lookup yields CDR1 MNHNY and CDR2 SVGAGI (reference sequence). V was shortened by 0 bases and J by 4 bases, with 7 bases between the two germline ends. The CDR3 consists of 13 residues.

The chain is built from TRBV30 and TRBJ2-7; D is perhaps TRBD1 (5 bases). The CDR3 is made up of 13 amino acids. The ends were cut back, 2 bases at V and 6 bases at J, with 14 bases in the middle. CDR1 is GTSNPN and CDR2 is SVGIG in the germline V gene (reference sequence). The chain's CDR3 is CAWSPQVVGEQYF. In DNA form, the CDR3 reads TGTGCCTGGAGTCCACAGGTCGTCGGCGAGCAGTACTTC.

This sequence joins TRBV5-1 and TRBJ1-1; 9 bases map to TRBD1. In germline, CDR1 is SGHRS, CDR2 YFSETQ. V shed 4 bases and J 5 bases; nucleotides not matched to a gene: 6. CDR3 length equals 14 residues. In DNA, the CDR3 is TGCGCCAGCAGCGACGGGACAGGGTTTACTGAAGCTTTCTTT. The encoded protein is CASSDGTGFTEAFF.

The chain recombines TRBV27 with TRBJ2-7; D possibly corresponds to TRBD1 (5 bases). The CDR3 is 14 amino acids. V lost 0 bases and J lost 2, with 8 bases in between. Germline CDR1 is MNHEY and CDR2 is SMNVEV (reference sequence). The CDR3 protein is CASSLSKDTYEQYF. The CDR3 coding sequence is TGTGCCAGCAGTTTATCCAAGGACACCTACGAGCAGTACTTC.

CDR3 sequence (DNA): TGTGCCTGGAGCCCTCAACGGGACAGGGGGCTGTACTCTGGAAACACCATATATTTT. Protein sequence: CAWSPQRDRGLYSGNTIYF. The chain is built from TRBV30 and TRBJ1-3, with TRBD1 identical over 12 bases. CDR1 GTSNPN and CDR2 SVGIG come from the germline V gene (reference sequence). This CDR3 is built from 19 residues. V trimming: 3 bases; J trimming: 0 bases; junction bases outside the gene matches: 12.

V gene TRBV14 combines with J gene TRBJ2-7; D tentatively reads TRBD1 or TRBD2 (5 bases each). Trimming took 4 bases from V and 6 from J, leaving 22 bases between them. Germline CDR1 and CDR2: SGHDN and FVKESK. The CDR3 spans 16 residues. CDR3 sequence: CASSPRTRRGASEQYF. The CDR3 nucleotides read TGTGCCAGCAGCCCGCGGACCCGTAGGGGAGCCAGCGAGCAGTACTTC. The full variable domain, completed using reference TRBV14 and TRBJ2-7, is EAGVTQFPSHSVIEKGQTVTLRCDPISGHDNLYWYRRVMGKEIKFLLHFVKESKQDESGMPNNRFLAERTGGTYSTLKVQPAELEDSGVYFCASSPRTRRGASEQYFGPGTRLTVT.

This chain connects TRBV4-2 to TRBJ2-3, with D uncertain. CDR3 length: 15 residues. V was pared by 0 bases and J by 0 bases, with 7 bases between. The germline V gene encodes CDR1 LGHNA and CDR2 YNFKEQ. Written as DNA, the CDR3 is TGTGCCAGCAGCCAAGAGGCGTCAAGCACAGATACGCAGTATTTT. Its translation is CASSQEASSTDTQYF.

Only a few counts were recorded for this clone. The rearrangement joins TRBV30 to TRBJ1-2; D is undetermined. Germline assignment: CDR1 GTSNPN and CDR2 SVGIG (reference sequence). V was shortened by 0 bases and J by 6 bases, with 8 bases between the two germline ends. The CDR3 contains 12 residues. The CDR3 coding sequence is TGTGCCTGGAGTGTCCACGGAAATGGCTACACCTTC. Translation gives CAWSVHGNGYTF.

The chain couples TRBV5-6 to TRBJ2-1, with no clear D. This CDR3 comprises 12 residues. The V end lost 0 bases, the J end lost 8 bases, and 6 bases lay between the germline ends. The germline gives CDR1 SGHDT, CDR2 YYEEEE. In DNA form, the CDR3 reads TGTGCCAGCAGCTTGGCGTTCGATGAGCAGTTCTTC. Translation: CASSLAFDEQFF.

The chain joins TRBV5-1 to TRBJ2-2, with no clear D. The CDR3 is 13 amino acids. CDR1 is SGHRS, CDR2 YFSETQ, per germline. V was trimmed by 2 bases and J by 7 bases, leaving 9 bases between them. The DNA for the CDR3 is TGCGCCAGCAGCTTCTATATCGGCGGGGAGCTGTTTTTT. Translating gives CASSFYIGGELFF.

This chain joins TRBV30 and TRBJ2-5, with D hard to call. CDR3 length equals 16 residues. Trimming cost V 1 base and J 2 bases, with 17 bases left between them. From germline, CDR1 is GTSNPN and CDR2 SVGIG (reference sequence). The CDR3 DNA reads TGTGCCTGGAGTGCCGATTCAGGATTTGGACAAGAGACCCAGTACTTC. It yields the protein CAWSADSGFGQETQYF.

This clone was detected many times. The gene calls are TRBV5-1 and TRBJ1-1, with unresolved D. CDR3 length equals 14 residues. Germline lookup yields CDR1 SGHRS and CDR2 YFSETQ. Trimming took 4 bases from V and 1 from J, leaving 11 bases between them. The CDR3 is CASSHGGRNTEAFF. The CDR3 nucleotides are TGCGCCAGCAGCCACGGTGGGCGGAACACTGAAGCTTTCTTT.

This chain links TRBV5-4 with TRBJ2-3; 11 positions agree with TRBD2. J lost 0 bases, V lost 5 bases, and 2 bases had no gene match. Germline-derived CDR1 and CDR2 are SGHNT and YYREEE (reference sequence). This CDR3 has 15 amino acids. CDR3 region: CASSSGRVSTDTQYF. The CDR3, as DNA: TGTGCCAGCAGTAGCGGGAGGGTGAGCACAGATACGCAGTATTTT.

The chain links TRBV18 to TRBJ2-7, with 8 bases that match TRBD2. CDR1 is KGHSH, CDR2 LQKENI, per germline. There are 15 residues in the CDR3. The V and J ends lost 0 bases and 1 base, in that order; junction bases with no gene match: 2. The CDR3 is CASSPPTSASYEQYF. The CDR3 bases are TGTGCCAGCTCACCACCGACTAGCGCTTCCTACGAGCAGTACTTC.

The chain couples TRBV28 to TRBJ2-3; possibly TRBD1 for D (6 bases). The germline V gene encodes CDR1 MDHEN and CDR2 SYDVKM. CDR3 length: 13 residues. V was clipped by 11 bases and J by 0 bases, with 12 bases between them. Here the CDR3 DNA reads TGTGCCGGCGGGCAGGGGAGCACAGATACGCAGTATTTT. Translation gives CAGGQGSTDTQYF.

The chain has TRBV7-8 and TRBJ2-3; no firm D call. The CDR3 extends over 13 amino acids. Germline CDR1 SGHVS, CDR2 FQNEAQ. V dropped 0 bases and J dropped 9 bases, with 10 bases sitting between them. CDR3 sequence reads: CASSLAAQSTQYF. For the CDR3, the DNA is TGTGCCAGCAGCTTAGCAGCACAAAGCACGCAGTATTTT. The full variable domain, its missing parts supplied by reference TRBV7-8 and TRBJ2-3, is GAGVSQSPRYKVAKRGQDVALRCDPISGHVSLFWYQQALGQGPEFLTYFQNEAQLDKSGLPSDRFFAERPEGSVSTLKIQRTQQEDSAVYLCASSLAAQSTQYFGPGTRLTVL.

This chain connects TRBV30 to TRBJ2-2; 7 bases align to TRBD2. CDR1 is GTSNPN and CDR2 is SVGIG in the germline V gene (reference sequence). This CDR3 has 15 residues. The CDR3 region is CATHWAPGGAGELFF. In nucleotides, the CDR3 is TGTGCGACACACTGGGCCCCGGGAGGTGCCGGGGAGCTGTTTTTT. Together with reference TRBV30 and TRBJ2-2, the CDR3 gives the full variable domain: SQTIHQWPATLVQPVGSPLSLECTVEGTSNPNLYWYRQAAGRGLQLLFYSVGIGQISSEVPQNLSASRPQDRQFILSSKKLLLSDSGFYLCATHWAPGGAGELFFGEGSRLTVL.

The chain carries TRBV29-1 and TRBJ1-1; 9 bases match TRBD1. This CDR3 is built from 14 residues. Looked up from germline, CDR1 is SQVTM and CDR2 is ANQGSEA. J gave up 1 base and V 4 bases, and 4 bases lay outside the gene matches. The CDR3 sequence: CSVVPDRGNTEAFF. CDR3 in DNA: TGCAGCGTTGTCCCGGACAGGGGGAACACTGAAGCTTTCTTT.

V and J are TRBV11-2 and TRBJ1-1; TRBD1 agrees at 7 bases. This CDR3 has 16 amino acids. The trim removed 0 bases at V and 2 bases at J, leaving 6 bases unmatched. The germline gives CDR1 SGHAT, CDR2 FQNNGV. The CDR3 loop is CASSLDRTGQNTEAFF. In nucleotides, the CDR3 is TGTGCCAGCAGCTTAGATAGGACAGGCCAAAACACTGAAGCTTTCTTT.